This entry features one T cell receptor (beta chain) sequence. This CDR3 is 14 amino acids long. Germline CDR1 reads SQVTM; CDR2 reads ANQGSEA. The data belong to a study of T cells expressing NK-cell markers. The overall study: TCR beta repertoires came from sorted CD3+CD56+NKG2C+, CD3+CD56+NKG2C- and CD3+CD56-NKG2C+ T cells. Seropositivity for HCMV was found in seven of the eight sequenced donors, with one seronegative.

Template switching by 5'RACE with UMIs generated the TCR beta cDNA. TCRdb reanalyzed the 5' RACE reads, giving one entry per CDR3 protein sequence and no DNA. The sample's table shows 350,000 to 500,000 distinct CDR3 sequences. Sequencing input: blood T cells: a sorted CD56 or NKG2C T cell subset, CD4+ or CD8+ T cells, or bulk PBMC T cells (not recorded which). The source is a woman aged 18-70 years in good health. The chain couples TRBV29-1 to TRBJ2-1; the TCRdb D gene call, TRBD1, has no DNA to confirm it. CDR3 amino acids: CSVKVRGMDNEQFF.